This section outlines one T cell receptor beta chain sequence together with its context. This sample was taken from a study of cytomegalovirus exposure and HLA in healthy donors. PCR primers comprised 60 Vbeta and 13 Jbeta primers. Authors' analysis steps: Later reanalysis found approximately 80 million unique TCR beta chains, 9 million to 12 million of them shared. Method: immunoSEQ multiplex PCR; TCRdb's copy keeps in-frame clones and lacks some. V, J and clone size were drawn from that table, and D and trimming were deduced from the DNA. The sample consists of just over 150,000 clones, approximately 84% of them appearing once. Germline V gives CDR1 ENHRY, CDR2 SYGVKD. The CDR3 totals 13 residues. V lost 0 bases and J 5 bases, leaving 7 bases between the germline ends.

The source of this sequence is a woman between 18 and 29 years old in good health and CMV-seronegative. V is TRBV10-3 and J is TRBJ1-2; D call uncertain. Sequencing was carried out using PBMCs. The CDR3 sequence is CAISESQPYGYTF. CDR3 coding DNA: TGTGCCATCAGTGAGTCACAGCCTTATGGCTACACCTTC.